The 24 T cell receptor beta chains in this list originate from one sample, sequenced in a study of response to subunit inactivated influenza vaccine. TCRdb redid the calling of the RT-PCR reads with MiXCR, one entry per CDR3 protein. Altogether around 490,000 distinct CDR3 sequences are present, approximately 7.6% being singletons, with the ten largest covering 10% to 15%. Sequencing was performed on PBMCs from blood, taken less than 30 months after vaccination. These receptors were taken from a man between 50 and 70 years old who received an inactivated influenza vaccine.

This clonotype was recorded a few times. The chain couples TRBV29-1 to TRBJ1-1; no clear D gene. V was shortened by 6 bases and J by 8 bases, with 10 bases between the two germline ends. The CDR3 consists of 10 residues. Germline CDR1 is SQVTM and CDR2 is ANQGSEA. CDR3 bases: TGCAGCGTCTACGTCGAGGAAGCTTTCTTT. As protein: CSVYVEEAFF.

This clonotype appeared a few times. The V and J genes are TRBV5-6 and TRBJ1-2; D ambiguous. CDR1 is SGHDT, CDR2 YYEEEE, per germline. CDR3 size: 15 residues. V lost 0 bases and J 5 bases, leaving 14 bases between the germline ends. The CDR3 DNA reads TGTGCCAGCAGCTTGGATCCCAGCGAGGGATATGGCTACACCTTC. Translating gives CASSLDPSEGYGYTF.

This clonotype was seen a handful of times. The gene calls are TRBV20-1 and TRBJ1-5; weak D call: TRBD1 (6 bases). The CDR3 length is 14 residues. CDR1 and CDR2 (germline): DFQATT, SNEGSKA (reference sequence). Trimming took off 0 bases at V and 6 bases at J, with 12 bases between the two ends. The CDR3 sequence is CSARDRQGIQPQHF. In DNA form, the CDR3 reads TGCAGTGCTAGAGATCGCCAGGGGATTCAGCCCCAGCATTTT.

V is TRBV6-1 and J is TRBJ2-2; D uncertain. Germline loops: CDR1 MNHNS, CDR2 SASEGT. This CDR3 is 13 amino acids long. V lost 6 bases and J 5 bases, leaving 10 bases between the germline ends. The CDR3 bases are TGTGCCAGCAGCCAATACCGGACCGGGGAGCTGTTTTTT. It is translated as CASSQYRTGELFF.

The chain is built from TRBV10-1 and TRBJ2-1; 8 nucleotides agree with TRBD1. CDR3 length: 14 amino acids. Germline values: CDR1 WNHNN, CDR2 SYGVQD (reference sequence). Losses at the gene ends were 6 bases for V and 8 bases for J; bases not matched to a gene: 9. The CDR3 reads CASSNGQGAYEQFF. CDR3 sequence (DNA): TGCGCCAGCAGCAACGGACAGGGAGCGTATGAGCAGTTCTTC.

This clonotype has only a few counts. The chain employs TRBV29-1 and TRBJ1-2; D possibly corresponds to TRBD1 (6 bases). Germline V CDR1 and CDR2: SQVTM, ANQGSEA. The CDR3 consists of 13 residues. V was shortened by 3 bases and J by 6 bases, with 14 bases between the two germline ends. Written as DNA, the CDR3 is TGCAGCGTTGATCCCGAGGGGGGGGATGGCTACACCTTC. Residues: CSVDPEGGDGYTF.

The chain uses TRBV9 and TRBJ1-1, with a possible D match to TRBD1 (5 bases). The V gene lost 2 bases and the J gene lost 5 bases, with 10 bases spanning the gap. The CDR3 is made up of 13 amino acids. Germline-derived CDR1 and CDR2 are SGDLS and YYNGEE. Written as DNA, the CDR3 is TGTGCCAGCAGCGTGGAAGGGGTAACTGAAGCTTTCTTT. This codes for CASSVEGVTEAFF. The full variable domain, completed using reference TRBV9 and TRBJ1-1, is DSGVTQTPKHLITATGQRVTLRCSPRSGDLSVYWYQQSLDQGLQFLIQYYNGEERAKGNILERFSAQQFPDLHSELNLSSLELGDSALYFCASSVEGVTEAFFGQGTRLTVV.

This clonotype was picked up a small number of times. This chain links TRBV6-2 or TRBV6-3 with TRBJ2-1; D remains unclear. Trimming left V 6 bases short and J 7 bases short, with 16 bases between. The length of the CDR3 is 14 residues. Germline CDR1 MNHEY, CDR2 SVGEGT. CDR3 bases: TGTGCCAGCAGCCCCTCTTCTCGAGGTAATGAGCAGTTCTTC. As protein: CASSPSSRGNEQFF.

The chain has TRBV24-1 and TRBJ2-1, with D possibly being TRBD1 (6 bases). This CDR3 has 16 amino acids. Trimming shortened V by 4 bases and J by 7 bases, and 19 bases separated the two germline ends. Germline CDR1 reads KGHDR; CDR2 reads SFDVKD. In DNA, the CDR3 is TGTGCCACCAGTGACCCTACAGGGTTTGCCTTTAATGAGCAGTTCTTC. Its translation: CATSDPTGFAFNEQFF.

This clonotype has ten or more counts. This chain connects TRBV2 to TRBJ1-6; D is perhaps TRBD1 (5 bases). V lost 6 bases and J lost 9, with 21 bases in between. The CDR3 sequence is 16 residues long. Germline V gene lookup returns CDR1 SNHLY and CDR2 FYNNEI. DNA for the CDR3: TGTGCCAGCAGCTTGGGGGGGTCGAAGGTGTCTTCACCCCTCCACTTT. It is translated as CASSLGGSKVSSPLHF.

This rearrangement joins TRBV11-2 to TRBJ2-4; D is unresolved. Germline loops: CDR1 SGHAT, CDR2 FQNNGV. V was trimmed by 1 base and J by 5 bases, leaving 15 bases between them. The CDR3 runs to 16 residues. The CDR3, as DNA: TGTGCCAGCAGCTTAGGTCCTTCTCGGGCCCAAAACATTCAGTACTTC. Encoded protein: CASSLGPSRAQNIQYF.

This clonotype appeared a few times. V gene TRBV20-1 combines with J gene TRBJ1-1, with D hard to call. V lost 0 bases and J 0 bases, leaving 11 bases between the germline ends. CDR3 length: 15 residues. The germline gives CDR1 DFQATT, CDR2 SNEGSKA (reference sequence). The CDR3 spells CSARDTRAMNTEAFF. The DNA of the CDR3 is TGCAGTGCTAGAGATACGCGCGCCATGAACACTGAAGCTTTCTTT.

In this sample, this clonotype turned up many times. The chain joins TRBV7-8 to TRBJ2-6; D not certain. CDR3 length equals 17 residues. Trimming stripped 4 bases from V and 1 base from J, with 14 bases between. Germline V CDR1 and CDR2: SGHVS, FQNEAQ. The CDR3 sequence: CASSSVVLGSGANVLTF. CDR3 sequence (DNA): TGTGCCAGCAGCTCCGTCGTTTTGGGGTCTGGGGCCAACGTCCTGACTTTC. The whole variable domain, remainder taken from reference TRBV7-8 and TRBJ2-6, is GAGVSQSPRYKVAKRGQDVALRCDPISGHVSLFWYQQALGQGPEFLTYFQNEAQLDKSGLPSDRFFAERPEGSVSTLKIQRTQQEDSAVYLCASSSVVLGSGANVLTFGAGSRLTVL.

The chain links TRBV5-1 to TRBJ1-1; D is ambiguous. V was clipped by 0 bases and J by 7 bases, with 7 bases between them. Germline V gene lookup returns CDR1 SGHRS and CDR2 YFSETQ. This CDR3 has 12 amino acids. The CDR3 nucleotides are TGCGCCAGCAGCTTGGTGGCAAATGAAGCTTTCTTT. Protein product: CASSLVANEAFF.

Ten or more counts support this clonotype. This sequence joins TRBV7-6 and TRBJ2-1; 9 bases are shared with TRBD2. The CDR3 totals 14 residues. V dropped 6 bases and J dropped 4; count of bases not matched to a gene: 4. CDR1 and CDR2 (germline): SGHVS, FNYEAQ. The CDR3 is CASRSSGGYNEQFF. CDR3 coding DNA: TGTGCCAGCAGATCGAGCGGGGGGTACAATGAGCAGTTCTTC.

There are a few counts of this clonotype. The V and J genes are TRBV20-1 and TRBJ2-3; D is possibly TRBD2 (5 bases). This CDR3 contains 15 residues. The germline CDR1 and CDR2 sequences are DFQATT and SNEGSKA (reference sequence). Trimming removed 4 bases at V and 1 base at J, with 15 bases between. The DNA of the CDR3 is TGCAGTGCTACCGGCCCTATCGGGGGCACAGATACGCAGTATTTT. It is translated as CSATGPIGGTDTQYF.

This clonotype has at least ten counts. In DNA, the CDR3 is TGTGCCAGCAGCAGGACGGAATATGGCTACACCTTC. Protein product: CASSRTEYGYTF. The genes are TRBV7-2 and TRBJ1-2; D ambiguous. The CDR3 extends over 12 amino acids. Germline CDR1 reads SGHTA; CDR2 reads FQGNSA. The V gene lost 5 bases and the J gene lost 5 bases, with 9 bases spanning the gap.

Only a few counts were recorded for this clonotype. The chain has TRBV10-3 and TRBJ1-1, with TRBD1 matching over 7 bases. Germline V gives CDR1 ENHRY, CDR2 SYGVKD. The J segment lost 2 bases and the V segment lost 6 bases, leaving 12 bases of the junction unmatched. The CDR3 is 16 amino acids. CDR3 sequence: CAISPTGRGPNTEAFF. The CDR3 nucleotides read TGTGCCATCAGCCCGACAGGGAGAGGACCCAACACTGAAGCTTTCTTT.

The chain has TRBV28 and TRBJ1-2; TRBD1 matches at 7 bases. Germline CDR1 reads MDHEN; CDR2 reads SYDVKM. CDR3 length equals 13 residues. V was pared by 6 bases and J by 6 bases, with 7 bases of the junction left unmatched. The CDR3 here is CASSRDRANGYTF. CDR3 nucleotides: TGTGCCAGCAGCAGGGACAGAGCCAATGGCTACACCTTC.

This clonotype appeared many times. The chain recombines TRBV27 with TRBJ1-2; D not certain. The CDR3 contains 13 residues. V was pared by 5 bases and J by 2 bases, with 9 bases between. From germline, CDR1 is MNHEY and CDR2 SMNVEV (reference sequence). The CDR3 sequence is CASSRDGNYGYTF. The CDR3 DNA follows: TGTGCCAGCAGTCGAGACGGCAACTATGGCTACACCTTC.

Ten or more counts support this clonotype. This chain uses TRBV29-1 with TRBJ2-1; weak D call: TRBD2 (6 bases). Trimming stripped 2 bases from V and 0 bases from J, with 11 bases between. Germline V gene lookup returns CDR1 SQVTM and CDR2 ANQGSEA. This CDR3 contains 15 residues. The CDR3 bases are TGCAGCGTTGAACGGAGGGTTAGCTCCTACAATGAGCAGTTCTTC. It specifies CSVERRVSSYNEQFF.

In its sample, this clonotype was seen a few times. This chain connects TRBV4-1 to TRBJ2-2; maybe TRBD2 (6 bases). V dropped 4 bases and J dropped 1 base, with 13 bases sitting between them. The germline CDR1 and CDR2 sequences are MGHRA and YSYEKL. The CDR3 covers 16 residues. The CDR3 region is CASSPGGGMNTGELFF. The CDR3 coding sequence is TGCGCCAGCAGCCCCGGAGGCGGGATGAACACCGGGGAGCTGTTTTTT.

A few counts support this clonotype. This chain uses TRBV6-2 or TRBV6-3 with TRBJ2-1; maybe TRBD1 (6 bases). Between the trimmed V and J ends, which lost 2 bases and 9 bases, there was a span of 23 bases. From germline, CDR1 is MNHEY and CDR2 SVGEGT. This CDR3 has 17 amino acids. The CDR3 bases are TGTGCCAGCAGTTACGTGGGTACCATGGGGGCTGACGCTGAGCAGTTCTTC. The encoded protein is CASSYVGTMGADAEQFF.

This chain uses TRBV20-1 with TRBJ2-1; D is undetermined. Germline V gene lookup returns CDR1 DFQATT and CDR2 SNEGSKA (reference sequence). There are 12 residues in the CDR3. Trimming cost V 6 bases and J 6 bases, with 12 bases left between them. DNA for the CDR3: TGCAGTGCCCCGATTCCGCTCAATGAGCAGTTCTTC. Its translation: CSAPIPLNEQFF.